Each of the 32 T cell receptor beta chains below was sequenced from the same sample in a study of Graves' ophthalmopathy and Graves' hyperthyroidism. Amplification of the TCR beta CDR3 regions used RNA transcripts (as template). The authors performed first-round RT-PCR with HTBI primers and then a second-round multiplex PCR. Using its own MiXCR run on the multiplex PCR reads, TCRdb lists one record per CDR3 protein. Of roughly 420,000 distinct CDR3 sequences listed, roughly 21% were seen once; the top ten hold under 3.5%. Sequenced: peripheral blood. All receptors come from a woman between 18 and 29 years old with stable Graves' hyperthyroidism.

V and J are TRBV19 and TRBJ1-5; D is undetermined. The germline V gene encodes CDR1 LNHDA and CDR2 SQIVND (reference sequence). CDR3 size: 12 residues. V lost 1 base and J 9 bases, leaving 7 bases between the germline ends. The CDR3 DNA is TGTGCCAGTAGTATAGGTAGCGGGCCCCAGCATTTT. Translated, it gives CASSIGSGPQHF.

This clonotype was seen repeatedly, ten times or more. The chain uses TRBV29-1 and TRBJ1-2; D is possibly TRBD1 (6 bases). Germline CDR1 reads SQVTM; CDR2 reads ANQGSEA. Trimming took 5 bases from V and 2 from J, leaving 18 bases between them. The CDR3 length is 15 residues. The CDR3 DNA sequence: TGCAGCGTTCGAGAGGGACAAGTATTCAACTATGGCTACACCTTC. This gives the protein CSVREGQVFNYGYTF. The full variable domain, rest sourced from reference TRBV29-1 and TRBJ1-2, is SAVISQKPSRDICQRGTSLTIQCQVDSQVTMMFWYRQQPGQSLTLIATANQGSEATYESGFVIDKFPISRPNLTFSTLTVSNMSPEDSSIYLCSVREGQVFNYGYTFGSGTRLTVV.

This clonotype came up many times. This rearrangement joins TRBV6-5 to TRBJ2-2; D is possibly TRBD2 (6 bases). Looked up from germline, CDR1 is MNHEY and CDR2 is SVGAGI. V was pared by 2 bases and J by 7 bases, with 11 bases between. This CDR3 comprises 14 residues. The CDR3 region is CASSYGGVIGELFF. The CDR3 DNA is TGTGCCAGCAGTTACGGAGGGGTTATCGGGGAGCTGTTTTTT.

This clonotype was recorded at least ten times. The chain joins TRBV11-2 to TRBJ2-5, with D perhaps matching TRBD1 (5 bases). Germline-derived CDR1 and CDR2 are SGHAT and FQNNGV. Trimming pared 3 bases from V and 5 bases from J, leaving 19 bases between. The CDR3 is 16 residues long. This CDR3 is CASSFTKYQGWETQYF. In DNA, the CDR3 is TGTGCCAGCAGCTTTACGAAATATCAGGGTTGGGAGACCCAGTACTTC.

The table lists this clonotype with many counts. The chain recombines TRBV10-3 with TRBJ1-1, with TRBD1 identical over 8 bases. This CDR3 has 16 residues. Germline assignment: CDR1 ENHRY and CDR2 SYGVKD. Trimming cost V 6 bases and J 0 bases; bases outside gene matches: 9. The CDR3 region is CAIRERTGNLNTEAFF. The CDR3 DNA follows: TGTGCCATCAGAGAGCGGACAGGGAACCTGAACACTGAAGCTTTCTTT.

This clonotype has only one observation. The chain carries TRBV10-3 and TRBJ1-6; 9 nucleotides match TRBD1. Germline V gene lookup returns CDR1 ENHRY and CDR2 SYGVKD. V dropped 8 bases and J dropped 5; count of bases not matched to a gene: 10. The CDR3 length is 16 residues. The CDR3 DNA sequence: TGTGCCATCTCCGGACCCGGGACAGGGAATAATTCACCCCTCCACTTT. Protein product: CAISGPGTGNNSPLHF.

For the CDR3, the DNA is TGTGCCAGCAGTTCCCTCGACAGGGGGGCTTCACCCCTCCACTTT. This encodes CASSSLDRGASPLHF. The chain combines TRBV28 with TRBJ1-6; TRBD1 matches at 9 bases. This CDR3 spans 15 amino acids. CDR1 MDHEN and CDR2 SYDVKM come from the germline V gene. The V segment lost 4 bases and the J segment 9 bases; nucleotides outside the gene matches: 7.

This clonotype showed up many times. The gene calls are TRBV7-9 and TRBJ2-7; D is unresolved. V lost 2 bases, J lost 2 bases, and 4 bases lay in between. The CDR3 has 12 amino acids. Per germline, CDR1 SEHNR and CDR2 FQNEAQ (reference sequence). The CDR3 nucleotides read TGTGCCAGCAGCTTAATCCCCTACGAGCAGTACTTC. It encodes CASSLIPYEQYF. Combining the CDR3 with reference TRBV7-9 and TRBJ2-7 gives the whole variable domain DTGVSQNPRHKITKRGQNVTFRCDPISEHNRLYWYRQTLGQGPEFLTYFQNEAQLEKSRLLSDRFSAERPKGSFSTLEIQRTEQGDSAMYLCASSLIPYEQYFGPGTRLTVT.

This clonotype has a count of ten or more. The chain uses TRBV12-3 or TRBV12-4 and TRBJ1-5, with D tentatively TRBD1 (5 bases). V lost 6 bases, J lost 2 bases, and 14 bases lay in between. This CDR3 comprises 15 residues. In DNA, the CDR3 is TGTGCCAGCAGACCCCAGGGTGTTGGCAATCAGCCCCAGCATTTT. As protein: CASRPQGVGNQPQHF.

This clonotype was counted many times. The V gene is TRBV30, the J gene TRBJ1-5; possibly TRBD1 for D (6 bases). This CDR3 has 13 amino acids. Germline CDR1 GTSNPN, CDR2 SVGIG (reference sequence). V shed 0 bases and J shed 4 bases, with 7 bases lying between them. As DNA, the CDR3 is TGTGCCTGGAGTGTAGGGGGGAATCAGCCCCAGCATTTT. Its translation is CAWSVGGNQPQHF.

The chain's CDR3 is CASSPRDRQIQETQYF. DNA for the CDR3: TGTGCCAGCAGCCCCCGGGACCGTCAAATCCAAGAGACCCAGTACTTC. V is TRBV11-2 and J is TRBJ2-5; perhaps D is TRBD1 or TRBD2 (5 bases each). V was clipped by 5 bases and J by 1 base, with 17 bases between them. The CDR3 runs to 16 residues. Germline values: CDR1 SGHAT, CDR2 FQNNGV.

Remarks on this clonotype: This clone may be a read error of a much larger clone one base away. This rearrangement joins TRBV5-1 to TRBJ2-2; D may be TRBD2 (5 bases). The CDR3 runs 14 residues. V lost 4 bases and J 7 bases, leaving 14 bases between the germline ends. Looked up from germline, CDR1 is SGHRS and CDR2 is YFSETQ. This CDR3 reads CASSGSSEVGELFF. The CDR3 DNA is TGCGCCAGCAGCGGGAGCTCGGAAGTCGGGGAGCTGTTTTTT.

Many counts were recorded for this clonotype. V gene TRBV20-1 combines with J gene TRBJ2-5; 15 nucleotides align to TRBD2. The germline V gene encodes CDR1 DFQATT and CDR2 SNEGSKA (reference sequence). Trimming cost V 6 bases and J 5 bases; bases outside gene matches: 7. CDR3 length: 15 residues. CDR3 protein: CSARTSGRARETQYF. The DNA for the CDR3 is TGCAGTGCGAGGACTAGCGGGAGGGCCCGGGAGACCCAGTACTTC.

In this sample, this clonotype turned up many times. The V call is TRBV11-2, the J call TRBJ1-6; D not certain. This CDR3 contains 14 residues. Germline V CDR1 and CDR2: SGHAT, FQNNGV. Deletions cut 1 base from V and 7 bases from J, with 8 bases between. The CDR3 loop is CASSLGAENSPLHF. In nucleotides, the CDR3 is TGTGCCAGCAGCTTAGGGGCGGAAAATTCACCCCTCCACTTT. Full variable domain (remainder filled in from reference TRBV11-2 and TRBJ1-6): EAGVAQSPRYKIIEKRQSVAFWCNPISGHATLYWYQQILGQGPKLLIQFQNNGVVDDSQLPKDRFSAERLKGVDSTLKIQPAKLEDSAVYLCASSLGAENSPLHFGNGTRLTVT.

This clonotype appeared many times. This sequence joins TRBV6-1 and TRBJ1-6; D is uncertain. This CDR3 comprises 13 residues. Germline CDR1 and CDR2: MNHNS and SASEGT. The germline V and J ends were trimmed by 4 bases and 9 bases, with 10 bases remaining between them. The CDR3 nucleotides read TGTGCCAGCAGTGTGGACGTTGGTTCACCCCTCCACTTT. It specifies CASSVDVGSPLHF.

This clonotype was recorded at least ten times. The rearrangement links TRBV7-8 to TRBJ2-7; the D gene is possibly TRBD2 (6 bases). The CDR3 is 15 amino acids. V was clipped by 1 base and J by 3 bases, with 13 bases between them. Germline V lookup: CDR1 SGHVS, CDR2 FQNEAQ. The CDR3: CASSLVGGMNYEQYF. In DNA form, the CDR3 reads TGTGCCAGCAGCTTAGTTGGCGGGATGAACTACGAGCAGTACTTC.

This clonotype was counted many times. CDR3 in DNA: TGTGCCAGCAGTTACGAGGGACTAGCGGGAGGCCTGCAGTACTTC. Its translation is CASSYEGLAGGLQYF. This chain uses TRBV6-5 with TRBJ2-7; TRBD2 aligns across 15 bases. V trimming: 2 bases; J trimming: 9 bases; junction bases outside the gene matches: 5. This CDR3 spans 15 amino acids. CDR1 MNHEY and CDR2 SVGAGI come from the germline V gene.

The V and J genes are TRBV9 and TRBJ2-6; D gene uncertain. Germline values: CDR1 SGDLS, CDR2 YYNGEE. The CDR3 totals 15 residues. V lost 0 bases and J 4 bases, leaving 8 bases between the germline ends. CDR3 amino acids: CASSVGAGGANVLTF. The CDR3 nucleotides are TGTGCCAGCAGCGTAGGGGCTGGAGGGGCCAACGTCCTGACTTTC.

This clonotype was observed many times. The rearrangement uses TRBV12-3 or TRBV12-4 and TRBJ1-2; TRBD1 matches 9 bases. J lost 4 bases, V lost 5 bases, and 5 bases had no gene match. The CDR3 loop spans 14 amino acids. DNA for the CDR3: TGTGCCAGCAGTCGGGGACAGGGAACCTATGGCTACACCTTC. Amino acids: CASSRGQGTYGYTF.

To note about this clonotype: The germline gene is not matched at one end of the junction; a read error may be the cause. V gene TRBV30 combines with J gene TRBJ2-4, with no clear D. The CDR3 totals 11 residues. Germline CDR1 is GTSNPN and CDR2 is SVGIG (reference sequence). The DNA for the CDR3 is TGTGCCTGGAGTGTAGGGAATTTCCGATTCTTC. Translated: CAWSVGNFRFF.

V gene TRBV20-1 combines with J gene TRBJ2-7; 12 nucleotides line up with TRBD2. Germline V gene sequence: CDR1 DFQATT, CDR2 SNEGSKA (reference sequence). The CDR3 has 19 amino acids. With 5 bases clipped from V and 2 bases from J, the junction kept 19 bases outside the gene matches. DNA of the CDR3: TGCAGTGCTGCGGGGACACTCGGACTAGCGGGACTTCTCACCTACGAGCAGTACTTC. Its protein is CSAAGTLGLAGLLTYEQYF.

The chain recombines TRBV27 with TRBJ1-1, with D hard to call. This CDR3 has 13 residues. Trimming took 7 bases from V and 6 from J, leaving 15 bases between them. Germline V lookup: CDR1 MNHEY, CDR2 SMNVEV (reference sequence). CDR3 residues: CASKDPLGAEAFF. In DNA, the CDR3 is TGTGCCAGCAAAGATCCTCTAGGCGCTGAAGCTTTCTTT.

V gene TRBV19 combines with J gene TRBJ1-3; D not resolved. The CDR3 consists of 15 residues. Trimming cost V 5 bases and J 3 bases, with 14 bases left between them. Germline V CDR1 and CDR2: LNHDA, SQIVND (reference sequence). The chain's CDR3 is CASSGAARIGNTIYF. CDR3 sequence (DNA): TGTGCCAGTAGTGGAGCGGCGCGGATTGGAAACACCATATATTTT. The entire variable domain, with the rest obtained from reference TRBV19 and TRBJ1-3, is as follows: DGGITQSPKYLFRKEGQNVTLSCEQNLNHDAMYWYRQDPGQGLRLIYYSQIVNDFQKGDIAEGYSVSREKKESFPLTVTSAQKNPTAFYLCASSGAARIGNTIYFGEGSWLTVV.

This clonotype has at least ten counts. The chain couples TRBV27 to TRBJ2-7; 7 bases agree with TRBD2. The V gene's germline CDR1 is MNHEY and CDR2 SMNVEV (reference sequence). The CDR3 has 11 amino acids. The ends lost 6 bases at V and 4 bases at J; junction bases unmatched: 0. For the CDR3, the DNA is TGTGCCAGCAGAGCGGGGTACGAGCAGTACTTC. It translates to CASRAGYEQYF.

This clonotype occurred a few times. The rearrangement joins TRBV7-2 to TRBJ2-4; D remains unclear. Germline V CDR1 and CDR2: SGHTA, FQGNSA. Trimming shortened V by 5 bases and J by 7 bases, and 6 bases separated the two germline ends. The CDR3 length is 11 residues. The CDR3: CASSLTNIQYF. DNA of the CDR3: TGTGCCAGCAGCCTTACTAACATTCAGTACTTC.

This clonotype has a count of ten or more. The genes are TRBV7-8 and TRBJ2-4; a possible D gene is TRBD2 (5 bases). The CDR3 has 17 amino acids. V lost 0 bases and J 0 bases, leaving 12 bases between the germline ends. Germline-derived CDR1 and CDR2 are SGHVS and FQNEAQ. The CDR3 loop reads CASSLARSGLAKNIQYF. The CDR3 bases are TGTGCCAGCAGCTTAGCGAGAAGCGGACTAGCCAAAAACATTCAGTACTTC.

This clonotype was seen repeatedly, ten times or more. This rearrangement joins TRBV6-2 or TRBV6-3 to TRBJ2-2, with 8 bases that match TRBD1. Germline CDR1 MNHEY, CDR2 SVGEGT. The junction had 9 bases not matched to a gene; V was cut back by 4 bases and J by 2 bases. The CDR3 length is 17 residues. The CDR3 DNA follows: TGTGCCAGCAGTTCCCGTGTTGGGACAGGCAACACCGGGGAGCTGTTTTTT. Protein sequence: CASSSRVGTGNTGELFF.

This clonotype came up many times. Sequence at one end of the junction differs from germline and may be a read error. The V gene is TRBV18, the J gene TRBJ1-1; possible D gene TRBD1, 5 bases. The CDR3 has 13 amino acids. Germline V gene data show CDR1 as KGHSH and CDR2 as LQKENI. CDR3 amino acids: CATSTGAQTEAFF. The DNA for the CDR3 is TGTGCCACCTCAACCGGGGCTCAGACTGAAGCTTTCTTT.

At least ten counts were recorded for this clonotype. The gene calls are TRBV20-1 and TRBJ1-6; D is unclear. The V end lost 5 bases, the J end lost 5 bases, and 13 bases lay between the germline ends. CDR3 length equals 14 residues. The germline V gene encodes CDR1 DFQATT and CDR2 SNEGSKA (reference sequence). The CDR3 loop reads CSAGRTGNNSPLHF. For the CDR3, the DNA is TGCAGTGCTGGCAGGACGGGGAATAATTCACCCCTCCACTTT.

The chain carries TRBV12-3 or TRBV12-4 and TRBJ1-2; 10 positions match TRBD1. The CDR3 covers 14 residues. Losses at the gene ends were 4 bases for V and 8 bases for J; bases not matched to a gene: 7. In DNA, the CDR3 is TGTGCCAGCAGTTCTTGGGACAGGGGAGAAGGCTACACCTTC. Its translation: CASSSWDRGEGYTF.

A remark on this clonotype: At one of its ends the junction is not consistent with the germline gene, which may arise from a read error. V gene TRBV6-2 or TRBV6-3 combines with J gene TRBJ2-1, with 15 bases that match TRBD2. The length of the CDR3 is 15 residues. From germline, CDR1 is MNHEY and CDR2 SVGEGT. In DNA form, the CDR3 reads TGTGCCAGCAGGGCTGGGACTAGCGGGAGGAATGAGAAGTTCTTC. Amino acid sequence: CASRAGTSGRNEKFF.

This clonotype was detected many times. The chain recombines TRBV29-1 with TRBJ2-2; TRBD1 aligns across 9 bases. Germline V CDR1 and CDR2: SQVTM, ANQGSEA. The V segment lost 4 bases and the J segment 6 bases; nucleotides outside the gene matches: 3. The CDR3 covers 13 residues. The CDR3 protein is CSVVRQGAGELFF. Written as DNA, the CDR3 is TGCAGCGTTGTTCGACAGGGGGCCGGGGAGCTGTTTTTT.